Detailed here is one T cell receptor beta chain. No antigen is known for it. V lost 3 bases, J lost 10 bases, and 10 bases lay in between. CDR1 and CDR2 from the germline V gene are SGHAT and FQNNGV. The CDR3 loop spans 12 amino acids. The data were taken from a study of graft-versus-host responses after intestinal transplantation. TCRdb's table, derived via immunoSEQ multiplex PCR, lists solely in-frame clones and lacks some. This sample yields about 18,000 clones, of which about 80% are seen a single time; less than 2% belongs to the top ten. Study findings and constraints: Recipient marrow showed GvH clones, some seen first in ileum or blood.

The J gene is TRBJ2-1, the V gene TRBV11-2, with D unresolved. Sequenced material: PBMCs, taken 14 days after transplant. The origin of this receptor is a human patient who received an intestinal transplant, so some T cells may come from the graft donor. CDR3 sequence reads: CASSLSHWEQFF. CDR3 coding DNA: TGTGCCAGCAGCTTGTCACATTGGGAGCAGTTCTTC.